This T cell receptor (beta chain) comes out of a study of CD8 T cells in ankylosing spondylitis. General study results and limits: Seemingly characteristic of ankylosing spondylitis blood was a TCR beta motif consisting of under ten highly homologous variants.

This clonotype was seen a few times. Its antigen is unknown. TCRdb re-analysed the 5' RACE reads in MiXCR, keeping a single row per CDR3 protein. The data show fewer than 350,000 distinct CDR3 sequences, with approximately 10% seen just once and roughly 9.2% held by the top ten. The CDR3 contains 15 residues. V was clipped by 1 base and J by 2 bases, with 10 bases between them. Looked up from germline, CDR1 is SGHRS and CDR2 is YFSETQ. This rearrangement joins TRBV5-1 to TRBJ1-3, with TRBD1 as a possible D gene (6 bases). What was sequenced was blood, either unsorted or a sorted T cell fraction (not recorded which). The clonotype comes from a female donor with ankylosing spondylitis or in good health (not recorded which). The CDR3 spells CASSLTQGTGNTIYF. CDR3 DNA sequence: TGCGCCAGCAGCTTGACCCAGGGGACTGGAAACACCATATATTTT.